This T cell receptor (beta chain) was captured in a study of a mutant IDH1 vaccine in newly diagnosed glioma. Study background: Of treated patients, approximately 62% were men and about 38% women, averaging 40.4 years. Antecedent treatment encompassed radiotherapy, temozolomide, or their combination; the majority received both. Overall study findings and caveats: Among all patients, vaccine-induced immune responses occurred in around 93%.

The germline V and J ends were trimmed by 5 bases and 0 bases, with 14 bases remaining between them. Germline V gene data show CDR1 as SEHNR and CDR2 as FQNEAQ (reference sequence). The CDR3 runs 16 residues. On this clone: Its target is not known.

The repertoire was sequenced with immunoSEQ multiplex PCR; TCRdb's copy has only in-frame clones and lacks some. Counted here are tens of thousands of clones, roughly 82% occurring once; the ten biggest clones make up 15% to 20%. Time point denoted: baseline, week 1 (first vaccination visit). Indicated treatment: pre-vaccination baseline after standard-of-care therapy. Donors' newly diagnosed IDH1-mutant WHO grade 3 or 4 astrocytomas lacked nuclear ATRX. This chain uses TRBV7-9 with TRBJ1-3, with unresolved D. The sequence was obtained from a man between 25 and 39 years old with glioma. The sample here was PBMCs, taken from a glioma patient treated with radiotherapy, temozolomide or both. CDR3 sequence (DNA): TGTGCCAGCAGCGCCTCCCCAGGCAACTCTGGAAACACCATATATTTT. This sequence encodes CASSASPGNSGNTIYF.